This record covers a single TCR beta chain. These data originate in a study of cytomegalovirus exposure and HLA in healthy donors. Germline loops: CDR1 LGHNA, CDR2 YNFKEQ. This CDR3 is built from 15 residues. V lost 0 bases, J lost 7 bases, and 6 bases stayed unmatched. The data were produced by immunoSEQ multiplex PCR, yet TCRdb's version contains in-frame clones alone and is incomplete. This sample has under 400,000 clones; about nine tenths occur once, and the top ten carry around 0.8%. The TCR sequence derives from a woman younger than 30 in good health and CMV-seronegative. Sequenced sample: PBMCs. V is TRBV4-2 and J is TRBJ1-5, with TRBD1 matching 7 bases. CDR3: CASSQDWAGGQPQHF. The CDR3 DNA reads as TGTGCCAGCAGCCAAGATTGGGCAGGGGGGCAGCCCCAGCATTTT.